This entry lists 7 T cell receptor beta chains sequenced from one sample in a study of CD8 T cells in Susac syndrome (dated by TCRdb to the late 2010s). Preparation of the library involved the immunoSEQ multiplex PCR assay. RNA was extracted using the RNeasy kit, and roughly 0.45 to 1 ug of the RNA was reverse transcribed with random hexamers. The public sequencing data were trimmed at Q25 with fastp and processed into clonotypes with MiXCR by TCRdb, which kept only in-frame beta chains. CDR3 protein duplicates are merged, each entry listing the most common genes and DNA. This sample has 75,000 to 95,000 distinct CDR3 sequences in its table, and 93% of those were observed once. 0.35% to 0.5% of the sample is taken by the ten largest. Sequencing was carried out using CD8+ T cells from PBMCs. These receptors were taken from a human donor with Susac syndrome.

This clonotype appeared a single time. This chain joins TRBV24-1 and TRBJ2-3; D uncertain. CDR1 is KGHDR and CDR2 is SFDVKD in the germline V gene. CDR3 length: 16 amino acids. The V and J ends lost 5 bases and 3 bases respectively, with 17 bases between them. CDR3 residues: CATSVGVRFGTDTQYF. CDR3 DNA sequence: TGTGCCACCAGTGTAGGAGTTAGATTTGGGACAGATACGCAGTATTTT.

V usage is TRBV12-3 or TRBV12-4 and J usage is TRBJ2-1; the match to TRBD2 covers 9 bases. Germline trimming cut 8 bases from V and 6 bases from J; bases unmatched to any gene: 8. The CDR3 extends over 14 amino acids. The chain's CDR3 is CASSRAGGRNEQFF. CDR3 nucleotides: TGTGCCAGCTCAAGAGCGGGAGGACGCAATGAGCAGTTCTTC.

The V gene is TRBV7-2, the J gene TRBJ1-1; D unresolved. Germline V gene lookup returns CDR1 SGHTA and CDR2 FQGNSA. This CDR3 spans 14 amino acids. The V and J ends lost 1 base and 1 base respectively, with 7 bases between them. The CDR3 bases are TGTGCCAGCAGCTTAGAACGGTGGAACACTGAAGCTTTCTTT. It codes for CASSLERWNTEAFF.

The CDR3 sequence is CASSLADSREQFF. The CDR3 DNA is TGTGCCAGCAGCTTAGCCGACTCCCGGGAGCAGTTCTTC. The rearrangement joins TRBV7-6 to TRBJ2-1; unclear D gene. The germline V gene encodes CDR1 SGHVS and CDR2 FNYEAQ. The length of the CDR3 is 13 residues. V shed 0 bases and J shed 10 bases, with 10 bases lying between them.

This sequence joins TRBV6-5 and TRBJ2-3, with 7 bases aligning to TRBD1. The V gene's germline CDR1 is MNHEY and CDR2 SVGAGI. V shed 2 bases and J 0 bases; nucleotides not matched to a gene: 11. The CDR3 consists of 18 residues. The CDR3 sequence: CASSYNFRGRDSTDTQYF. The CDR3 DNA reads as TGTGCCAGCAGTTACAATTTTAGGGGGCGCGACAGCACAGATACGCAGTATTTT.

With regard to this clonotype: The junction does not match germline at one end; this may be a read error. The chain employs TRBV7-7 and TRBJ2-5; tentative D call: TRBD2 (6 bases). Germline values: CDR1 SSHAT, CDR2 FNYEAQ (reference sequence). The CDR3 has 15 amino acids. Here the CDR3 reads CASIDTLAEQETQYF. CDR3 nucleotide sequence: TGTGCTAGCATCGACACCTTAGCGGAGCAAGAGACCCAGTACTTC.

The chain recombines TRBV6-5 with TRBJ1-2, with 10 nucleotides matching TRBD1. The ends lost 4 bases at V and 0 bases at J; junction bases unmatched: 5. Germline assignment: CDR1 MNHEY and CDR2 SVGAGI. This CDR3 is 16 amino acids long. CDR3 protein: CASSSGTGDSNYGYTF. The CDR3, as DNA: TGTGCCAGCAGTTCCGGGACAGGGGACTCTAACTATGGCTACACCTTC.